These 10 T cell receptor beta chains originate from one sample sequenced in a study of shared clonotypes between healthy human individuals (TCRdb year 2020). CD8 naive samples were obtained by positive selection for CCR7 among CD45RO-negative cells, yielding a CD45RA+CCR7+ population from which TemRA cells were excluded. Receptors were amplified or captured by the immunoSEQ multiplex PCR assay. Entries here come from immuneACCESS through TCRdb and include only in-frame sequences with V and J called. Some clones fail to appear in such tables; in the studies checked, an unresolved V gene covers under half of the shortfall, and the cause of the remainder is unknown. The sample table shows around 1,900,000 clones, and just under 95% are seen once. The ten top clones hold under 2% of the sample. The sequencing input was naive CD8+ T cells from PBMCs. Interpreted using the paper, the cell subset or site label stands for: CD45RA+CCR7+. Every receptor here comes from a man aged 18 to 29 in good health. Some clones in this sample may be carry-over from other donors' samples.

The V and J genes are TRBV9 and TRBJ2-5; TRBD2 is a possible D gene (6 bases). Trimming took off 4 bases at V and 5 bases at J, with 21 bases between the two ends. The germline V gene has CDR1 SGDLS and CDR2 YYNGEE. There are 16 residues in the CDR3. CDR3 coding DNA: TGTGCCAGCAGCCCCCGGGGGTTACCCGATGCGGAGACCCAGTACTTC. This gives the protein CASSPRGLPDAETQYF.

The chain has TRBV4-3 and TRBJ1-5; TRBD1 might be the D (5 bases). Germline values: CDR1 LGHNA, CDR2 YSLEER. The CDR3 extends over 15 amino acids. The V and J ends lost 8 bases and 1 base respectively, with 15 bases between them. Written as DNA, the CDR3 is TGCGCCAGCGGCCCAACGGGACGGAGCAATCAGCCCCAGCATTTT. Protein product: CASGPTGRSNQPQHF.

The chain uses TRBV10-3 and TRBJ2-2; the D is unclear. The germline gives CDR1 ENHRY, CDR2 SYGVKD. The CDR3 consists of 14 residues. Trimming cost V 4 bases and J 0 bases, with 6 bases left between them. This CDR3 reads CAISGLSNTGELFF. In nucleotides, the CDR3 is TGTGCCATCAGTGGGCTTTCGAACACCGGGGAGCTGTTTTTT.

The chain carries TRBV6-5 and TRBJ2-5, with D unclear. V lost 6 bases to trimming and J lost 1 base, with 9 bases between them. Looked up from germline, CDR1 is MNHEY and CDR2 is SVGAGI. The CDR3 loop spans 13 amino acids. CDR3 amino acids: CASSQTPQETQYF. The CDR3 nucleotides read TGTGCCAGCAGCCAGACACCCCAAGAGACCCAGTACTTC.

This clone came up once. Other DNA sequences of this sample code for an identical CDR3. The chain joins TRBV9 to TRBJ1-2, with a weak D call TRBD1 (5 bases). The CDR3 loop spans 12 amino acids. CDR1 is SGDLS and CDR2 is YYNGEE in the germline V gene. Trimming pared 8 bases from V and 4 bases from J, leaving 12 bases between. The CDR3 sequence: CASSGDSYGYTF. The CDR3 DNA is TGTGCCAGTTCGGGGGACTCCTATGGCTACACCTTC.

This clone was counted only a few times. This chain connects TRBV2 to TRBJ1-2; no firm D call. Trimming left V 2 bases short and J 6 bases short, with 13 bases between. Germline assignment: CDR1 SNHLY and CDR2 FYNNEI. This CDR3 is 14 amino acids long. The CDR3 here is CASSELSGSDGYTF. The CDR3 DNA reads TGTGCCAGCAGTGAACTTTCGGGTTCCGATGGCTACACCTTC.

This chain joins TRBV28 and TRBJ1-1; D uncertain. The germline gives CDR1 MDHEN, CDR2 SYDVKM. Trimming removed 2 bases from V and 3 bases from J, with 13 bases in between. This CDR3 contains 15 residues. The CDR3 sequence: CASSLMRAKDTEAFF. CDR3 DNA: TGTGCCAGCAGTTTAATGAGGGCGAAGGACACTGAAGCTTTCTTT.

This clone was counted a single time. V usage is TRBV2 and J usage is TRBJ2-7, with D unclear. The CDR3 has 14 residues. V shed 7 bases and J shed 3 bases, with 16 bases lying between them. Germline loops: CDR1 SNHLY, CDR2 FYNNEI. The CDR3 here is CASKPDARLYEQYF. DNA of the CDR3: TGTGCCAGCAAGCCAGACGCCCGCCTCTACGAGCAGTACTTC.

The CDR3: CASSFRGQGAYGANVLTF. In nucleotides, the CDR3 is TGCGCCAGCAGCTTCAGGGGACAGGGGGCTTATGGGGCCAACGTCCTGACTTTC. The chain uses TRBV5-1 and TRBJ2-6; 12 nucleotides agree with TRBD1. Germline V gene lookup returns CDR1 SGHRS and CDR2 YFSETQ. The trim removed 2 bases at V and 3 bases at J, leaving 6 bases unmatched. The CDR3 has 18 amino acids.

On this clone itself: Other DNA sequences in this sample translate to the same CDR3. In DNA, the CDR3 is TGTGCCAGCAGCCAAGATGGTGGGTACGAGCAGTACTTC. Its protein is CASSQDGGYEQYF. The V and J genes are TRBV14 and TRBJ2-7; D gene unclear. Germline V gene data show CDR1 as SGHDN and CDR2 as FVKESK. Trimming left V 0 bases short and J 4 bases short, with 7 bases between. The CDR3 sequence is 13 residues long.